A single sample gave rise to the 10 T cell receptor beta chains below, sequenced in a study of Tregs in tolerant kidney transplant recipients. Here immunoSEQ multiplex PCR was the method, and the copy in TCRdb shows in-frame clones only, minus some. The sample consists of around 63,000 clones, approximately 85% of them appearing once. This specimen was Tregs from blood, taken before the transplant. The source is a human donor who received a combined kidney and bone marrow transplant.

This clone was recorded once. The rearrangement joins TRBV21-1 to TRBJ1-2; the D call of TRBD1 is as the table states it, not checked on the DNA. TRBV21-1 is a pseudogene locus. The CDR3 totals 16 residues. CDR3 sequence: CASSKARRTENYGYTF. For the CDR3, the DNA is TGTGCCAGCAGCAAAGCGCGGAGGACAGAGAACTATGGCTACACCTTC.

The genes are TRBV11-2 and TRBJ2-4; TRBD2 aligns across 11 bases. CDR1 and CDR2 (germline): SGHAT, FQNNGV. The CDR3 totals 14 residues. With V trimmed by 4 bases and J by 9 bases, 5 bases remained unmatched. CDR3 in amino acids: CASSSRLAGLIQYF. Here the CDR3 DNA reads TGTGCCAGCAGCTCAAGACTAGCGGGACTCATTCAGTACTTC.

This clone was counted a few times. The chain couples TRBV20-1 to TRBJ1-2; unclear D gene. Germline V gives CDR1 DFQATT, CDR2 SNEGSKA (reference sequence). V shed 6 bases and J shed 6 bases, with 8 bases lying between them. The CDR3 is made up of 10 amino acids. The CDR3 nucleotides read TGCAGTGCCGCCCCCCATGGCTACACCTTC. This codes for CSAAPHGYTF.

V is TRBV7-9 and J is TRBJ1-2; D gene uncertain. The V gene's germline CDR1 is SEHNR and CDR2 FQNEAQ (reference sequence). The CDR3 contains 12 residues. Deletions cut 6 bases from V and 3 bases from J, with 8 bases between. The CDR3 sequence: CASSRTDYGYTF. For the CDR3, the DNA is TGTGCCAGCAGTAGAACGGACTATGGCTACACCTTC.

The CDR3 coding sequence is TGTGCCAGCAGTTTTGATAAGGCGGGGTCCACAGATACGCAGTATTTT. It is translated as CASSFDKAGSTDTQYF. V usage is TRBV5-6 and J usage is TRBJ2-3; D perhaps matches TRBD2 (6 bases). This CDR3 has 16 amino acids. Trimming removed 5 bases from V and 2 bases from J, with 18 bases in between. Germline V gene sequence: CDR1 SGHDT, CDR2 YYEEEE.

The CDR3 DNA follows: TGTGCCAGCAGCCGCCCGGGGACTAGCGGGCAAGAGACCCAGTACTTC. Amino acids: CASSRPGTSGQETQYF. The chain couples TRBV5-4 to TRBJ2-5; the match to TRBD2 covers 12 bases. The germline CDR1 and CDR2 sequences are SGHNT and YYREEE (reference sequence). V dropped 4 bases and J dropped 2; count of bases not matched to a gene: 6. CDR3 size: 16 residues. Full variable domain (rest looked up from reference TRBV5-4 and TRBJ2-5): ETGVTQSPTHLIKTRGQQVTLRCSSQSGHNTVSWYQQALGQGPQFIFQYYREEENGRGNFPPRFSGLQFPNYSSELNVNALELDDSALYLCASSRPGTSGQETQYFGPGTRLLVL.

A few counts support this clone. V gene TRBV12-5 combines with J gene TRBJ1-1, with D maybe TRBD1 (5 bases). CDR1 is LGHNT, CDR2 FRNRAP, per germline. The ends were cut back, 2 bases at V and 1 base at J, with 20 bases in the middle. This CDR3 spans 18 amino acids. The CDR3 DNA sequence: TGTGCTAGTGGTTTGTCTACAGGACTTGGGCGGAGGAACACTGAAGCTTTCTTT. It is translated as CASGLSTGLGRRNTEAFF.

The chain combines TRBV28 with TRBJ2-3; 12 positions match TRBD2. Germline V lookup: CDR1 MDHEN, CDR2 SYDVKM. The J segment lost 0 bases and the V segment lost 2 bases, leaving 3 bases of the junction unmatched. The CDR3 is 17 residues long. The CDR3 DNA sequence: TGTGCCAGCAGTTTAGCTAGCGGGAGGGTTAGCACAGATACGCAGTATTTT. Amino acid sequence: CASSLASGRVSTDTQYF.

The chain joins TRBV7-2 to TRBJ1-1, with TRBD1 matching 8 bases. CDR1 and CDR2 (germline): SGHTA, FQGNSA. This CDR3 comprises 14 residues. V lost 4 bases, J lost 5 bases, and 6 bases stayed unmatched. In DNA, the CDR3 is TGTGCCAGCAGCTCTCAGGGGGCGGGAACTGAAGCTTTCTTT. It yields the protein CASSSQGAGTEAFF.

The chain has TRBV5-5 and TRBJ2-2, with no clear D. V gave up 2 bases and J gave up 5 bases, with 7 bases separating them. The CDR3 runs to 13 residues. Germline loops: CDR1 SGHKS, CDR2 YYEKEE (reference sequence). The CDR3 loop is CASSLHPTGELFF. The CDR3 nucleotides are TGTGCCAGCAGCTTACATCCAACCGGGGAGCTGTTTTTT.